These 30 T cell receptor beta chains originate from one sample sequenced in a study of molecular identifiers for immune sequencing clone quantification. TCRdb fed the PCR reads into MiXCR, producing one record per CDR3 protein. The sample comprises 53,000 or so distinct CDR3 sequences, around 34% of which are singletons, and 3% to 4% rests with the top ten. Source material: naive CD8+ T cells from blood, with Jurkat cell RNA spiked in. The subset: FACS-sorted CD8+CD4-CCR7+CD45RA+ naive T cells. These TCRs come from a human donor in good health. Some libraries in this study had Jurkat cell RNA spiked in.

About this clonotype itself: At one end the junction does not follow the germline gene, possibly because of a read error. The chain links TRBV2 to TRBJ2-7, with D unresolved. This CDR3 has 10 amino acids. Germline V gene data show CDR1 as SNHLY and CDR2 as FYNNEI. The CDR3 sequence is CACIEATLHF. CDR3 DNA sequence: TGTGCCTGCATAGAGGCCACTTTGCACTTC.

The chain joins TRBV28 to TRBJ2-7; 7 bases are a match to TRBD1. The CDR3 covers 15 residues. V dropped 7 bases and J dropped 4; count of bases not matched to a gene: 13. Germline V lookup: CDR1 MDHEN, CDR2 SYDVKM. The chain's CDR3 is CASTSRDRAPYEQYF. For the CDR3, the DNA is TGTGCCAGCACCAGCCGGGACAGAGCCCCGTACGAGCAGTACTTC. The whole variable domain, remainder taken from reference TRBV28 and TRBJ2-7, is DVKVTQSSRYLVKRTGEKVFLECVQDMDHENMFWYRQDPGLGLRLIYFSYDVKMKEKGDIPEGYSVSREKKERFSLILESASTNQTSMYLCASTSRDRAPYEQYFGPGTRLTVT.

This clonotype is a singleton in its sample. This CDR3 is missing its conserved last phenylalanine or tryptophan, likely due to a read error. CDR3 DNA sequence: TGCGCCAGCCGCCAAGATCCGCGTGCTGAAGCTTTCATT. Its protein product is CASRQDPRAEAFI. The rearrangement uses TRBV4-3 and TRBJ1-1; no firm D call. Germline CDR1 LGHNA, CDR2 YSLEER. The CDR3 sequence is 13 residues long.

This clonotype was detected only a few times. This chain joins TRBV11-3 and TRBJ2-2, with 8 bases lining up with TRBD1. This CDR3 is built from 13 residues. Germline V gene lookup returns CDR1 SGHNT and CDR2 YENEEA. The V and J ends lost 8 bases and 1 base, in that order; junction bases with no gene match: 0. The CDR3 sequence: CASGQGNTGELFF. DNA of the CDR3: TGTGCCAGCGGACAGGGGAACACCGGGGAGCTGTTTTTT.

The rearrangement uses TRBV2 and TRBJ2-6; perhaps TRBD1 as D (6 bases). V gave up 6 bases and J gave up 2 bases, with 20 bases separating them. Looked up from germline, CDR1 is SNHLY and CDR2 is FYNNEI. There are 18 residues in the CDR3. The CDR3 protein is CASRTETGFWAGANVLTF. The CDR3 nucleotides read TGTGCCAGCAGAACAGAGACAGGCTTTTGGGCTGGGGCCAACGTCCTGACTTTC.

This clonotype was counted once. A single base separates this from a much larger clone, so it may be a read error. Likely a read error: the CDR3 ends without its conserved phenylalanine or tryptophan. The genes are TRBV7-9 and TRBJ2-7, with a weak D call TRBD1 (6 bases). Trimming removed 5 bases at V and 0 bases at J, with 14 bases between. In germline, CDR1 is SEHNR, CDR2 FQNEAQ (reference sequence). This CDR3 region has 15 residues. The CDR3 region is CASSTGGQSSYEQYI. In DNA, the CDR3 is TGTGCCAGCAGCACCGGAGGACAGAGCTCCTACGAGCAGTACATC.

The CDR3 DNA sequence: TGTGCCAGCAGTTTATGGGTAGACATGAACACTGAAGCTTTCTTT. It specifies CASSLWVDMNTEAFF. This sequence joins TRBV28 and TRBJ1-1; D gene uncertain. V lost 0 bases, J lost 0 bases, and 8 bases lay in between. There are 15 residues in the CDR3. CDR1 is MDHEN, CDR2 SYDVKM, per germline.

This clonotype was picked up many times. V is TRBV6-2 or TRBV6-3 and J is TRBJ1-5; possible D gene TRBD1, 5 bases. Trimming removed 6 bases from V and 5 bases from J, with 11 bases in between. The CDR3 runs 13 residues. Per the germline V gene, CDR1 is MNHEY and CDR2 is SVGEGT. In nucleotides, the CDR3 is TGTGCCAGCAGAGACAGAGCTGATCAGCCCCAGCATTTT. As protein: CASRDRADQPQHF.

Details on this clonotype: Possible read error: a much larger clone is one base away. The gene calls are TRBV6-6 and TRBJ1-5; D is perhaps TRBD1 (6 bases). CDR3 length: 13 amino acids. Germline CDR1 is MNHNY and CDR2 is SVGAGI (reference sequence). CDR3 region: CAARGDSKQPQHF. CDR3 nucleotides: TGTGCCGCTAGGGGGGATAGCAAGCAGCCCCAGCATTTT.

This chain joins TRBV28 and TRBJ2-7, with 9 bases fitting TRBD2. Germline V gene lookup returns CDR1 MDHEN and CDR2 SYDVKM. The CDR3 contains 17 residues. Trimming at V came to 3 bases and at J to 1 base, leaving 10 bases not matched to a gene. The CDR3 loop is CASSFDPGLAGSYEQYF. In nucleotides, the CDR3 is TGTGCCAGCAGTTTTGACCCGGGACTAGCTGGATCCTACGAGCAGTACTTC.

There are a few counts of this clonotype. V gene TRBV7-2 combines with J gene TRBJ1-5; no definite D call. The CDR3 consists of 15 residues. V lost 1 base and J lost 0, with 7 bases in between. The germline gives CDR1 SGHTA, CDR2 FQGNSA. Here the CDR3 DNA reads TGTGCCAGCAGCTTAGGGCCATATAGCAATCAGCCCCAGCATTTT. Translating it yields CASSLGPYSNQPQHF.

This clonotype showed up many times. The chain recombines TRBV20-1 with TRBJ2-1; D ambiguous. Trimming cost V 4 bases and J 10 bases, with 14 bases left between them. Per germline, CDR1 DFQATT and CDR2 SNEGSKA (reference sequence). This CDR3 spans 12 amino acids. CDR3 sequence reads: CSAIEYSVEQFF. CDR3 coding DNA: TGCAGTGCTATAGAGTACTCGGTCGAGCAGTTCTTC.

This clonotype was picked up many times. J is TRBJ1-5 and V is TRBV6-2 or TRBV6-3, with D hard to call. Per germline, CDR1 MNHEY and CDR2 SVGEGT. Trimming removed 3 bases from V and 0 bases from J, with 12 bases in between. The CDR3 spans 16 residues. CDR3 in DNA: TGTGCCAGCAGTTATCGCGTGGGAACTAGCAATCAGCCCCAGCATTTT. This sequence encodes CASSYRVGTSNQPQHF.

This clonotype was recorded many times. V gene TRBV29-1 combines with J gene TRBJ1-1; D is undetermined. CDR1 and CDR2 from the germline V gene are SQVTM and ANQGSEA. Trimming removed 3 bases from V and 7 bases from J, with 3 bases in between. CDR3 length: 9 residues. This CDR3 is CSVDVEAFF. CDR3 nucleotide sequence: TGCAGCGTTGATGTTGAAGCTTTCTTT.

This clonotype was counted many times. This chain's CDR3 is CASPEWDRAADTQYF. The DNA of the CDR3 is TGTGCCAGCCCCGAATGGGACAGGGCTGCAGATACGCAGTATTTT. This chain connects TRBV7-2 to TRBJ2-3; 9 nucleotides line up with TRBD1. Unmatched junction bases numbered 10, after V lost 8 bases and J lost 4 bases. The CDR3 extends over 15 amino acids. Germline values: CDR1 SGHTA, CDR2 FQGNSA.

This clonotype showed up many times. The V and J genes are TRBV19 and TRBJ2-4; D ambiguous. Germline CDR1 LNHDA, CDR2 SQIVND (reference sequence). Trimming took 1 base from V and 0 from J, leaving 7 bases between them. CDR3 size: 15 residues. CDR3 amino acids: CASSIGAVAKNIQYF. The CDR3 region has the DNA TGTGCCAGTAGTATAGGGGCTGTAGCCAAAAACATTCAGTACTTC.

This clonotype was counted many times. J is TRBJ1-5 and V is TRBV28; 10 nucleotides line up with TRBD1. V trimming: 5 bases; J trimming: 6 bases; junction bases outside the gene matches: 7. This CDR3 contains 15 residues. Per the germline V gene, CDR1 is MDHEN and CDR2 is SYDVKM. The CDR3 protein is CASSGGDRGGQPQHF. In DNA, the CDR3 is TGTGCCAGCAGTGGAGGGGACAGGGGAGGTCAGCCCCAGCATTTT.

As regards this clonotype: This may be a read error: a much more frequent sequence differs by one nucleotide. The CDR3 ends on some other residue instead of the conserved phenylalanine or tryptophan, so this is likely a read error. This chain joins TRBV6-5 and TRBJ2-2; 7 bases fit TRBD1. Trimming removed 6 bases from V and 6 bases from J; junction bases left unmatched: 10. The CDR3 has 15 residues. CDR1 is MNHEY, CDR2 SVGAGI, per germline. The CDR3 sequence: CASRPQTGFAGELFL. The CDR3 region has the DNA TGTGCCAGCAGACCCCAGACAGGGTTCGCCGGGGAGCTGTTTTTA.

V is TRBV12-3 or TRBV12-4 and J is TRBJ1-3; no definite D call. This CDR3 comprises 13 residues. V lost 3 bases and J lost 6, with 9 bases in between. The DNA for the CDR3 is TGTGCCAGCAGTTTTGAGACGGTAAACACCATATATTTT. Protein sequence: CASSFETVNTIYF.

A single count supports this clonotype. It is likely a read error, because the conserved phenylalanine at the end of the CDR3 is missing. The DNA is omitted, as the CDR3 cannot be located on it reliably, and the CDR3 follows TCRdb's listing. This chain's CDR3 is CASSEARTVHLTGAIVMTY. This sequence joins TRBV2 and TRBJ2-6; the table's D call TRBD1 went unverified against the DNA. Germline lookup yields CDR1 SNHLY and CDR2 FYNNEI. The CDR3 is 19 amino acids in total, end residues counted.

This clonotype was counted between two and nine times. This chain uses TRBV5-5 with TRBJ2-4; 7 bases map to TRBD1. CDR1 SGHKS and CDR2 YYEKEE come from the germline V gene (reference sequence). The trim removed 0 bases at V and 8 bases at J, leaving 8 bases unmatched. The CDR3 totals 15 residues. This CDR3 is CASSLGDSRGDIQYF. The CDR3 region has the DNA TGTGCCAGCAGCTTGGGGGACAGTAGGGGTGACATTCAGTACTTC.

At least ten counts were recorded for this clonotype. CDR3 nucleotide sequence: TGTGCCAGCAGTCTACTATCGACTAATGAAAAACTGTTTTTT. Translated, it gives CASSLLSTNEKLFF. V is TRBV12-3 or TRBV12-4 and J is TRBJ1-4; D remains ambiguous. V dropped 5 bases and J dropped 2 bases, with 9 bases sitting between them. The CDR3 spans 14 residues.

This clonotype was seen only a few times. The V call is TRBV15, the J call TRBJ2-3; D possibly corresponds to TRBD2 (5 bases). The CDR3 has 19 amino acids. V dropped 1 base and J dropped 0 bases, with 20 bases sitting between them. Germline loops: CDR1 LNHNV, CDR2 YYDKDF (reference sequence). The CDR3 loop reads CATSRVSPVGDTSTDTQYF. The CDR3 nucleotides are TGTGCCACCAGCAGAGTGTCCCCAGTCGGGGATACTAGCACAGATACGCAGTATTTT.

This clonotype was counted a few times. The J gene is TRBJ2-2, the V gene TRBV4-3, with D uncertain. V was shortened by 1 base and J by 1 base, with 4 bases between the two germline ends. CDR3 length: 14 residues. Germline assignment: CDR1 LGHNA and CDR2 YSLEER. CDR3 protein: CASSQAENTGELFF. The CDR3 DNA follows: TGCGCCAGCAGCCAAGCCGAGAACACCGGGGAGCTGTTTTTT.

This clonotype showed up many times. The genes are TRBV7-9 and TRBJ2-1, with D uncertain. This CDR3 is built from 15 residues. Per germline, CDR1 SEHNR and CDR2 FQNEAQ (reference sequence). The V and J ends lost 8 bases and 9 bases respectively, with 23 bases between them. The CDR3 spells CASYLSGRSRGEQFF. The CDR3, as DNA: TGTGCCAGCTATCTCTCGGGCAGGTCCCGAGGTGAGCAGTTCTTC.

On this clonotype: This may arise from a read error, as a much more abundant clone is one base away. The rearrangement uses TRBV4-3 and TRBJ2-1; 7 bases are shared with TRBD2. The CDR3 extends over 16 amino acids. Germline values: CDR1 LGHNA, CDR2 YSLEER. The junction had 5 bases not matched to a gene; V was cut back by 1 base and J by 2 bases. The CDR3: CASSQAWRGTYNEQFF. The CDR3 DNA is TGCGCCAGCAGCCAAGCTTGGCGGGGGACCTACAATGAGCAGTTCTTC.

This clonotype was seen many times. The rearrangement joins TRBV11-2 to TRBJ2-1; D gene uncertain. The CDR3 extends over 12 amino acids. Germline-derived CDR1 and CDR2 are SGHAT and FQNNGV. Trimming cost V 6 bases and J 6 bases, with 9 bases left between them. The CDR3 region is CASSWARNEQFF. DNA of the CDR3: TGTGCCAGCAGTTGGGCCCGCAATGAGCAGTTCTTC.

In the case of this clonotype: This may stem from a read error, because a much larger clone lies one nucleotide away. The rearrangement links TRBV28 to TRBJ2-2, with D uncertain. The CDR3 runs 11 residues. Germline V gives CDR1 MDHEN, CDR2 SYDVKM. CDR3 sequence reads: CASCFAGELFF. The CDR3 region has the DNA TGTGCCAGCTGTTTCGCCGGGGAGCTGTTTTTT.

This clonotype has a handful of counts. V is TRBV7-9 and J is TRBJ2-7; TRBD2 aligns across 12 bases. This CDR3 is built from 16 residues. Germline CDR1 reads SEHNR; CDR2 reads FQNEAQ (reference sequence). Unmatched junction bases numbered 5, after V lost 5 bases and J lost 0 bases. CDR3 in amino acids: CASSPSSGRASYEQYF. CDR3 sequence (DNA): TGTGCCAGCAGCCCATCTAGCGGGAGGGCCTCCTACGAGCAGTACTTC.

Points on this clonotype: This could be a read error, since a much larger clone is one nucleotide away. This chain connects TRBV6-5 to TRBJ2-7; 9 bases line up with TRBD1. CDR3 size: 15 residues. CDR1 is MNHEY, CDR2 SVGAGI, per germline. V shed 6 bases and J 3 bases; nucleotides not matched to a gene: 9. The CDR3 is CASSPFWTGDYEQYF. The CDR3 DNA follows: TGTGCCAGCAGCCCATTCTGGACAGGGGACTACGAGCAGTACTTC.